Following are 26 T cell receptor beta chains from one sample sequenced in a study of CD8 T cells in Susac syndrome (dated by TCRdb to about 2019). Libraries came from the immunoSEQ multiplex PCR assay. RNA was extracted using the RNeasy kit, and roughly 0.45 to 1 microgram was reverse transcribed with random hexamers. The raw public data were reprocessed by TCRdb itself: fastp quality trimming at Q25, MiXCR clonotype calling, in-frame beta chains only. Identical CDR3 proteins give one entry, which carries the most common genes and DNA. The sample profile shows some 300,000 distinct CDR3 sequences; approximately 85% of them were found once. Of the sample, approximately 0.2% falls within the top ten clones. Sequencing was done on a sample of CD8+ T cells from PBMCs. The origin of the receptors is a human donor with multiple sclerosis.

The chain combines TRBV10-1 with TRBJ2-2; D gene unclear. The CDR3 length is 14 residues. Trimming removed 2 bases from V and 3 bases from J, with 7 bases in between. CDR1 is WNHNN, CDR2 SYGVQD, per germline (reference sequence). This chain's CDR3 is CASSEGRYTGELFF. The CDR3 region has the DNA TGCGCCAGCAGTGAGGGCCGTTACACCGGGGAGCTGTTTTTT.

The V gene is TRBV7-8, the J gene TRBJ1-5; D is unresolved. Trimming removed 5 bases from V and 9 bases from J, with 17 bases in between. The CDR3 extends over 14 amino acids. Germline V gives CDR1 SGHVS, CDR2 FQNEAQ. The CDR3 here is CASSATRWVRPQHF. Written as DNA, the CDR3 is TGTGCCAGCAGCGCGACCCGCTGGGTCAGGCCCCAGCATTTT. The variable domain in full, with the rest retrieved from reference TRBV7-8 and TRBJ1-5, is GAGVSQSPRYKVAKRGQDVALRCDPISGHVSLFWYQQALGQGPEFLTYFQNEAQLDKSGLPSDRFFAERPEGSVSTLKIQRTQQEDSAVYLCASSATRWVRPQHFGDGTRLSIL.

The count of this clonotype is one. The chain couples TRBV6-2 or TRBV6-3 to TRBJ1-5; D gene ambiguous. The CDR3 has 18 amino acids. Deletions cut 3 bases from V and 1 base from J, with 19 bases between. Per the germline V gene, CDR1 is MNHEY and CDR2 is SVGEGT. The CDR3 loop is CASSYPPVSRRSNQPQHF. In nucleotides, the CDR3 is TGTGCCAGCAGTTATCCCCCAGTCTCCCGAAGGAGCAATCAGCCCCAGCATTTT.

This clonotype was observed a few times. The chain uses TRBV13 and TRBJ1-5, with D possibly matching TRBD1 (6 bases). This CDR3 region has 13 residues. V lost 5 bases and J lost 4, with 9 bases in between. CDR1 is PRHDT and CDR2 is FYEKMQ in the germline V gene (reference sequence). For the CDR3, the DNA is TGTGCCAGCAGCGGAGACAGGAATCAGCCCCAGCATTTT. Translated, it gives CASSGDRNQPQHF. The complete variable domain, with remaining parts taken from reference TRBV13 and TRBJ1-5, reads AAGVIQSPRHLIKEKRETATLKCYPIPRHDTVYWYQQGPGQDPQFLISFYEKMQSDKGSIPDRFSAQQFSDYHSELNMSSLELGDSALYFCASSGDRNQPQHFGDGTRLSIL.

V and J are TRBV19 and TRBJ1-2; TRBD1 matches 8 bases. The V and J ends lost 4 bases and 7 bases, in that order; junction bases with no gene match: 11. Per the germline V gene, CDR1 is LNHDA and CDR2 is SQIVND (reference sequence). The CDR3 is 15 amino acids. CDR3 sequence: CASSTLGQGGGGYTF. The CDR3 bases are TGTGCCAGTAGTACTCTCGGACAGGGCGGTGGTGGCTACACCTTC.

V is TRBV7-9 and J is TRBJ1-5; the D is unclear. Germline-derived CDR1 and CDR2 are SEHNR and FQNEAQ (reference sequence). There are 14 residues in the CDR3. Trimming shortened V by 1 base and J by 5 bases, and 9 bases separated the two germline ends. This CDR3 reads CASSLGGMDQPQHF. Here the CDR3 DNA reads TGTGCCAGCAGCTTAGGAGGGATGGATCAGCCCCAGCATTTT.

The chain is built from TRBV20-1 and TRBJ2-7, with 7 bases matching TRBD1. CDR3 length: 14 amino acids. V lost 5 bases, J lost 7 bases, and 14 bases stayed unmatched. Germline V CDR1 and CDR2: DFQATT, SNEGSKA (reference sequence). DNA for the CDR3: TGCAGTGCTGAGGACAAACAGGGGTTGAGGGAGCAGTACTTC. It yields the protein CSAEDKQGLREQYF.

This sequence joins TRBV28 and TRBJ2-1, with 9 bases identical to TRBD2. Unmatched junction bases numbered 12, after V lost 4 bases and J lost 8 bases. In germline, CDR1 is MDHEN, CDR2 SYDVKM. This CDR3 is built from 16 residues. This chain's CDR3 is CASSSISGSVFDEQFF. CDR3 in DNA: TGTGCCAGCAGTTCGATTAGCGGGAGTGTATTCGATGAGCAGTTCTTC. Looking up the rest from reference TRBV28 and TRBJ2-1 gives the full variable domain: DVKVTQSSRYLVKRTGEKVFLECVQDMDHENMFWYRQDPGLGLRLIYFSYDVKMKEKGDIPEGYSVSREKKERFSLILESASTNQTSMYLCASSSISGSVFDEQFFGPGTRLTVL.

The chain has TRBV27 and TRBJ2-1; D is undetermined. The V gene's germline CDR1 is MNHEY and CDR2 SMNVEV (reference sequence). The CDR3 length is 13 residues. V dropped 5 bases and J dropped 3 bases, with 8 bases sitting between them. The CDR3 DNA is TGTGCCAGCAGTCCTCGGGTCTACAATGAGCAGTTCTTC. Its protein is CASSPRVYNEQFF.

This chain connects TRBV28 to TRBJ2-1; D is uncertain. V was shortened by 7 bases and J by 3 bases, with 16 bases between the two germline ends. There are 15 residues in the CDR3. CDR1 MDHEN and CDR2 SYDVKM come from the germline V gene. CDR3 coding DNA: TGTGCCAGCACTATAAGTGGGCGCGTCTACAATGAGCAGTTCTTC. It yields the protein CASTISGRVYNEQFF. The whole variable domain, filled in from reference TRBV28 and TRBJ2-1, reads DVKVTQSSRYLVKRTGEKVFLECVQDMDHENMFWYRQDPGLGLRLIYFSYDVKMKEKGDIPEGYSVSREKKERFSLILESASTNQTSMYLCASTISGRVYNEQFFGPGTRLTVL.

The chain couples TRBV30 to TRBJ1-1; D is unclear. CDR3 size: 13 residues. The V end lost 3 bases, the J end lost 2 bases, and 10 bases lay between the germline ends. The germline V gene has CDR1 GTSNPN and CDR2 SVGIG (reference sequence). The CDR3 spells CAWRDTFNTEAFF. As DNA, the CDR3 is TGTGCCTGGAGAGACACCTTTAACACTGAAGCTTTCTTT.

The chain couples TRBV6-1 to TRBJ1-5, with 8 bases lining up with TRBD1. V was pared by 3 bases and J by 7 bases, with 14 bases of the junction left unmatched. Germline-derived CDR1 and CDR2 are MNHNS and SASEGT. CDR3 length: 17 amino acids. The CDR3 protein is CASSENQGAWVGQPQHF. In DNA form, the CDR3 reads TGTGCCAGCAGTGAGAATCAGGGGGCTTGGGTAGGACAGCCCCAGCATTTT.

V usage is TRBV20-1 and J usage is TRBJ2-7, with TRBD2 matching 11 bases. The V and J ends lost 0 bases and 5 bases, in that order; junction bases with no gene match: 12. The CDR3 is made up of 17 amino acids. Germline CDR1 reads DFQATT; CDR2 reads SNEGSKA (reference sequence). CDR3 bases: TGCAGTGCTAGAGATCCCCCGACTAGCGGGATCTTAGACGAGCAGTACTTC. This gives the protein CSARDPPTSGILDEQYF.

The chain links TRBV20-1 to TRBJ2-1; 11 nucleotides align to TRBD2. The CDR3 extends over 16 amino acids. Unmatched junction bases numbered 4, after V lost 2 bases and J lost 1 base. Per the germline V gene, CDR1 is DFQATT and CDR2 is SNEGSKA (reference sequence). CDR3 amino acids: CSARMLAGGSYNEQFF. CDR3 sequence (DNA): TGCAGTGCTAGAATGTTAGCGGGAGGGTCCTACAATGAGCAGTTCTTC.

The gene calls are TRBV29-1 and TRBJ2-1; no firm D call. Trimming took 1 base from V and 2 from J, leaving 9 bases between them. The CDR3 runs to 14 residues. Germline CDR1 and CDR2: SQVTM and ANQGSEA. This chain's CDR3 is CSVEGAEPYNEQFF. CDR3 DNA sequence: TGCAGCGTTGAAGGGGCGGAACCCTACAATGAGCAGTTCTTC.

V gene TRBV7-9 combines with J gene TRBJ2-1; 9 bases agree with TRBD2. V lost 5 bases, J lost 5 bases, and 4 bases stayed unmatched. This CDR3 spans 14 amino acids. Germline loops: CDR1 SEHNR, CDR2 FQNEAQ (reference sequence). CDR3 sequence (DNA): TGTGCCAGCAGCCCGACTAGCGGTCACAATGAGCAGTTCTTC. As protein: CASSPTSGHNEQFF.

The chain combines TRBV28 with TRBJ2-7, with 8 bases identical to TRBD2. CDR3 length equals 16 residues. From germline, CDR1 is MDHEN and CDR2 SYDVKM. V was pared by 4 bases and J by 3 bases, with 11 bases of the junction left unmatched. The CDR3 protein is CASSSQRERILYEQYF. CDR3 coding DNA: TGTGCCAGCAGTTCCCAGCGGGAGCGGATCCTCTACGAGCAGTACTTC.

The chain couples TRBV10-3 to TRBJ1-6; tentatively, D is TRBD1 (5 bases). The CDR3 spans 17 residues. Germline CDR1 and CDR2: ENHRY and SYGVKD. Trimming shortened V by 0 bases and J by 9 bases, and 18 bases separated the two germline ends. CDR3 nucleotide sequence: TGTGCCATCAGTGAGTCGATCTGGGGACGCTTGGGTTCACCCCTCCACTTT. It yields the protein CAISESIWGRLGSPLHF.

This chain joins TRBV25-1 and TRBJ2-7; 8 nucleotides align to TRBD1. This CDR3 contains 15 residues. The germline gives CDR1 MGHDK, CDR2 SYGVNS. Trimming took 3 bases from V and 5 from J; bases not matched to a gene: 9. Written as DNA, the CDR3 is TGTGCCAGCAGTGAGGGGACAGGTACTACTAACGAGCAGTACTTC. The encoded protein is CASSEGTGTTNEQYF.

The V and J genes are TRBV11-2 and TRBJ2-7; D is perhaps TRBD2 (6 bases). CDR3 length: 15 amino acids. Trimming pared 3 bases from V and 4 bases from J, leaving 16 bases between. Germline CDR1 and CDR2: SGHAT and FQNNGV. CDR3 bases: TGTGCCAGCAGCTTGGAGCCGGGGGTCTTTTACGAGCAGTACTTC. Translating it yields CASSLEPGVFYEQYF. Based on the CDR3 plus reference TRBV11-2 and TRBJ2-7, the full variable domain is EAGVAQSPRYKIIEKRQSVAFWCNPISGHATLYWYQQILGQGPKLLIQFQNNGVVDDSQLPKDRFSAERLKGVDSTLKIQPAKLEDSAVYLCASSLEPGVFYEQYFGPGTRLTVT.

The chain is built from TRBV12-3 or TRBV12-4 and TRBJ1-1; D might be TRBD1 (6 bases). Trimming left V 6 bases short and J 9 bases short, with 26 bases between. This CDR3 comprises 16 residues. The CDR3 is CASSQTGIAQDLQAFF. The CDR3 DNA is TGTGCCAGCAGCCAAACAGGGATTGCGCAAGACCTTCAAGCTTTCTTT.

The chain couples TRBV7-2 to TRBJ2-2; 8 bases align to TRBD1. The CDR3 totals 18 residues. The trim removed 5 bases at V and 4 bases at J, leaving 15 bases unmatched. Germline CDR1 reads SGHTA; CDR2 reads FQGNSA. The chain's CDR3 is CASSGARTGIFATGELFF. The CDR3 DNA is TGTGCCAGCAGCGGGGCCCGGACAGGGATTTTCGCCACCGGGGAGCTGTTTTTT.

The V gene is TRBV3-1, the J gene TRBJ2-7, with TRBD1 identical over 8 bases. The CDR3 sequence is 14 residues long. Germline CDR1 is LGHDT and CDR2 is YNNKEL (reference sequence). V was clipped by 6 bases and J by 0 bases; unmatched bases: 4. This CDR3 is CASSRDRPSYEQYF. The CDR3 DNA reads TGTGCCAGCAGTCGGGACAGGCCCTCCTACGAGCAGTACTTC.

This clonotype occurred a few times. The rearrangement uses TRBV2 and TRBJ1-2; D not resolved. The V end lost 1 base, the J end lost 6 bases, and 9 bases lay between the germline ends. CDR3 length: 13 amino acids. Germline CDR1 is SNHLY and CDR2 is FYNNEI. CDR3 residues: CASSEGERHGYTF. CDR3 DNA sequence: TGTGCCAGCAGTGAAGGGGAAAGGCATGGCTACACCTTC.

V gene TRBV28 combines with J gene TRBJ2-2, with TRBD2 matching 12 bases. CDR1 and CDR2 from the germline V gene are MDHEN and SYDVKM. J gave up 1 base and V 5 bases, and 2 bases lay outside the gene matches. The CDR3 is 16 amino acids. CDR3 sequence reads: CASSPTSGRNTGELFF. Here the CDR3 DNA reads TGTGCCAGCAGTCCGACTAGCGGGAGGAACACCGGGGAGCTGTTTTTT.

The V and J genes are TRBV4-3 and TRBJ1-4, with D maybe TRBD1 (6 bases). V lost 2 bases and J 4 bases, leaving 14 bases between the germline ends. Germline loops: CDR1 LGHNA, CDR2 YSLEER. The CDR3 extends over 16 amino acids. As DNA, the CDR3 is TGCGCCAGCAGCCAACCCCCGGACAGAAATAATGAAAAACTGTTTTTT. It encodes CASSQPPDRNNEKLFF.